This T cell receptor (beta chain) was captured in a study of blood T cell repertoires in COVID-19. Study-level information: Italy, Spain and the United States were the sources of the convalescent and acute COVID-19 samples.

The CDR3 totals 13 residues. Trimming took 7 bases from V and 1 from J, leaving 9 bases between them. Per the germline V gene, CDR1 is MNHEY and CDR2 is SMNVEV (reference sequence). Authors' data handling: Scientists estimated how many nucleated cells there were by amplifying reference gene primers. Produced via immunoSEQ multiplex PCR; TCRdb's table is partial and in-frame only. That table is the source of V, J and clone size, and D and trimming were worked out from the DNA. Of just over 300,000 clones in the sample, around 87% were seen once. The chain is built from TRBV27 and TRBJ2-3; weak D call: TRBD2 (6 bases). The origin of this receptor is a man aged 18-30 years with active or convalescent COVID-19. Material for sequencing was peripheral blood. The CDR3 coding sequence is TGTGCCAGCAAAAGGAGGGGCACAGATACGCAGTATTTT. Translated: CASKRRGTDTQYF.